This TCR beta chain derives from a study of regulatory T cells in long-lasting Graves disease. Findings and caveats of the study: Persistent Graves' patients showed less TCR diversity than newly diagnosed patients showed. Those with persistent disease had in common more public clonotypes (2,741) than new patients (approximately 990).

Documented time point: persistent/refractory GD, antithyroid drugs over 5 years with positive TRAb. Researchers made the TCR library from RNA that was extracted from PBMCs. Investigators report Graves' disease was diagnosed under American Thyroid Association guidelines. From an endocrinology department in Xi'an, China, came the patients. Comments on this clonotype: The antigen remains undetermined.

The CDR3 runs to 14 residues. Looked up from germline, CDR1 is LGHDT and CDR2 is YNNKEL (reference sequence). V dropped 4 bases and J dropped 3; count of bases not matched to a gene: 4. CDR3-region Arm-PCR and iRepertoire HTBI primers produced the TCR beta libraries. One entry per CDR3 protein results from TCRdb running MiXCR on the multiplex PCR reads. This table holds around 450,000 distinct CDR3 sequences, about a fifth found once. The sample consisted of peripheral blood mononuclear cells (PBMCs), taken when the disease was refractory, from a patient treated with antithyroid drugs. The V gene is TRBV3-1, the J gene TRBJ2-7; 9 bases fit TRBD1. This receptor was identified in a female donor with Graves disease. The CDR3 loop is CASSLGDRVYEQYF. DNA of the CDR3: TGTGCCAGCAGCCTGGGGGACAGGGTCTACGAGCAGTACTTC.